This T cell receptor (beta chain) was retrieved from a study of T cells in Graves' hyperthyroidism and ophthalmopathy. Overall study results and limits: Among clonotypes expanded in thyroid above 0.001, most were also found in blood.

Trimming removed 1 base at V and 2 bases at J, with 10 bases between. This CDR3 region has 14 residues. In germline, CDR1 is SQVTM, CDR2 ANQGSEA. The CDR3 regions of TCR beta were amplified from RNA transcripts. The primer set for the first-round RT-PCR of the TCR CDR3 was HTBI. TCRdb reprocessed the multiplex PCR reads via MiXCR and lists one record per CDR3 protein. The table has 300,000 to 450,000 distinct CDR3 sequences, under 15% seen once. The diagnostic basis comprised clinical symptoms, serum thyroxine and TRAb, thyroid ultrasound and orbital computed tomography. This clonotype was detected many times. Its antigen is unidentified.

The gene calls are TRBV29-1 and TRBJ2-3, with unresolved D. The source is a woman in her thirties with Graves' hyperthyroidism. The source material was blood. The CDR3 is CSVEGARPTDTQYF. Written as DNA, the CDR3 is TGCAGCGTTGAAGGGGCCAGGCCCACAGATACGCAGTATTTT.